These T cell receptor beta chains were read from a single sample in a study of T-cell memory formation after mild COVID-19. TCRdb recomputed calls from the 5' RACE reads with MiXCR, one row per CDR3 protein. The table records approximately 300,000 distinct CDR3 sequences, around 8% of them present only once. The sequenced sample consisted of PBMCs or a T cell subset sorted from them (not recorded which). The receptors were sampled from a man between 18 and 35 years old who had mild COVID-19 (a few samples of this study predate the infection). Cell type and time point are not known. Each CDR3 is given with its conserved first and last residue. Fields, in order: clone size, D gene, V gene, J gene, CDR3 DNA, CDR3 protein. D genes are given only for firm matches. Where a row states a size, it is once, few, many or the class of an expanded clone; other rows omit it.

clone size: .
D gene: TRBD2
V gene: TRBV20-1
J gene: TRBJ2-5
CDR3 DNA: TGCAGTGCTCCTAGCGGGGGGGCTAAGGAGACCCAGTACTTC
CDR3 protein: CSAPSGGAKETQYF

clone size: .
D gene: TRBD1
V gene: TRBV5-1
J gene: TRBJ2-7
CDR3 DNA: TGCGCCAGCAGCCCGGGGCGGACAGGGGACGCCTACGAGCAGTACTTC
CDR3 protein: CASSPGRTGDAYEQYF

clone size: few
D gene: TRBD2
V gene: TRBV6-2/TRBV6-3
J gene: TRBJ2-3
CDR3 DNA: TGTGCCAGCAGTTACGGACTAGCGAGGGCCACAGATACGCAGTATTTT
CDR3 protein: CASSYGLARATDTQYF

clone size: .
D gene: TRBD2
V gene: TRBV6-5
J gene: TRBJ2-3
CDR3 DNA: TGTGCCAGCAGTCGCCCCGTTGGGGCGGGGGGCACAGATACGCAGTATTTT
CDR3 protein: CASSRPVGAGGTDTQYF

clone size: many
D gene: .
V gene: TRBV18
J gene: TRBJ2-3
CDR3 DNA: TGTGCCAGCTCACCAGCGGACAGTCATACAGATACGCAGTATTTT
CDR3 protein: CASSPADSHTDTQYF

clone size: few
D gene: .
V gene: TRBV7-9
J gene: TRBJ1-1
CDR3 DNA: TGTGCCAGCACCACGGACAGACCGATGAACACTGAAGCTTTCTTT
CDR3 protein: CASTTDRPMNTEAFF

clone size: few
D gene: .
V gene: TRBV5-6
J gene: TRBJ1-4
CDR3 DNA: TGTGCCAGCAATGGTGTAAAACTGTTTTTT
CDR3 protein: CASNGVKLFF

clone size: many
D gene: TRBD1
V gene: TRBV7-3
J gene: TRBJ2-3
CDR3 DNA: TGTGCCAGCAGCGGGACAGGCACAGATACGCAGTATTTT
CDR3 protein: CASSGTGTDTQYF

clone size: many
D gene: TRBD1
V gene: TRBV20-1
J gene: TRBJ1-1
CDR3 DNA: TGCAGTGCTACCCCGGGACAGGGAGGCACTGAAGCTTTCTTT
CDR3 protein: CSATPGQGGTEAFF

clone size: few
D gene: .
V gene: TRBV18
J gene: TRBJ2-3
CDR3 DNA: TGTGCCAGCTCACCTCTGCAGGACACAGATACGCAGTATTTT
CDR3 protein: CASSPLQDTDTQYF

clone size: .
D gene: TRBD1
V gene: TRBV4-3
J gene: TRBJ2-3
CDR3 DNA: TGCGCCAGCAGCCTTTGGACAGGGCGGGATACGCAGTATTTT
CDR3 protein: CASSLWTGRDTQYF

clone size: few
D gene: .
V gene: TRBV4-1
J gene: TRBJ1-2
CDR3 DNA: TGCGCCAGCAGCCCCACCCAGGGAGGAGATGGCTACACCTTC
CDR3 protein: CASSPTQGGDGYTF

clone size: .
D gene: .
V gene: TRBV5-6
J gene: TRBJ1-2
CDR3 DNA: TGTGCCAGCAGCTTGGATACAGGCCTCAGCTATGGCTACACCTTC
CDR3 protein: CASSLDTGLSYGYTF

clone size: .
D gene: .
V gene: TRBV14
J gene: TRBJ2-1
CDR3 DNA: TGTGCCAGCAGCCAAGCCACAGGTGTTGATGAGCAGTTCTTC
CDR3 protein: CASSQATGVDEQFF

clone size: few
D gene: .
V gene: TRBV2
J gene: TRBJ2-3
CDR3 DNA: TGTGCCAGCAGCGTGGCCACAGATACGCAGTATTTT
CDR3 protein: CASSVATDTQYF

clone size: .
D gene: TRBD2
V gene: TRBV5-6
J gene: TRBJ2-3
CDR3 DNA: TGTGCCAGCAGTCCTCCGGGACTAGCGGGGGTAGATACGCAGTATTTT
CDR3 protein: CASSPPGLAGVDTQYF

clone size: .
D gene: .
V gene: TRBV24-1
J gene: TRBJ2-5
CDR3 DNA: TGTGCCACCAGTGTATCCAGCCAAGAGACCCAGTACTTC
CDR3 protein: CATSVSSQETQYF

clone size: few
D gene: .
V gene: TRBV20-1
J gene: TRBJ1-2
CDR3 DNA: TGCAGTGCTAGAGAGTTTGACGGCTATGGCTACACCTTC
CDR3 protein: CSAREFDGYGYTF

clone size: many
D gene: .
V gene: TRBV5-1
J gene: TRBJ2-1
CDR3 DNA: TGCGCCAGCAGGGTGGGGCACGATGAGCAGTTCTTC
CDR3 protein: CASRVGHDEQFF

clone size: .
D gene: .
V gene: TRBV4-1
J gene: TRBJ1-6
CDR3 DNA: TGCGCCAGCAGGCCCCAGGGAACCTATAATTCACCCCTCCACTTT
CDR3 protein: CASRPQGTYNSPLHF

clone size: .
D gene: TRBD1
V gene: TRBV24-1
J gene: TRBJ1-1
CDR3 DNA: TGTGCCACCAGTGAATCAGGGGGCTACGCTGAAGCTTTCTTT
CDR3 protein: CATSESGGYAEAFF

clone size: many
D gene: TRBD1
V gene: TRBV7-2
J gene: TRBJ2-2
CDR3 DNA: TGTGCCAGCAGCTTAAGGCAGGGGGCGCCCACCGGGGAGCTGTTTTTT
CDR3 protein: CASSLRQGAPTGELFF

clone size: few
D gene: .
V gene: TRBV7-2
J gene: TRBJ2-7
CDR3 DNA: TGTGCCAGCAGCTTAGTGCAGGGTACCTACGAGCAGTACTTC
CDR3 protein: CASSLVQGTYEQYF

clone size: few
D gene: .
V gene: TRBV12-3/TRBV12-4
J gene: TRBJ1-6
CDR3 DNA: TGTGCCAGCAGCTTCCAGACAGGTACTTCACCCCTCCACTTT
CDR3 protein: CASSFQTGTSPLHF

clone size: few
D gene: TRBD1
V gene: TRBV27
J gene: TRBJ1-4
CDR3 DNA: TGTGCCAGCAGGCTCCGGGGGACAGTTGACGAAAAACTGTTTTTT
CDR3 protein: CASRLRGTVDEKLFF